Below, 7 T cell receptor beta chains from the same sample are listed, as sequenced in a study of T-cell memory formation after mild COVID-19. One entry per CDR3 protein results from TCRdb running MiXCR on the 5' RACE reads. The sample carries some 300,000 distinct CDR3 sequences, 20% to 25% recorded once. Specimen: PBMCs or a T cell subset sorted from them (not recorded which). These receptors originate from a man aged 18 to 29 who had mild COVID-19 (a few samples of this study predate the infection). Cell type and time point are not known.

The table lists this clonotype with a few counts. The DNA for the CDR3 is TGTGCCAGCAGTTTGGCCAGGGACAGGGACAATGAGCAGTTCTTC. It encodes CASSLARDRDNEQFF. The J gene is TRBJ2-1, the V gene TRBV6-6, with 9 nucleotides matching TRBD1. This CDR3 comprises 15 residues. The trim removed 4 bases at V and 5 bases at J, leaving 6 bases unmatched. Germline CDR1 is MNHNY and CDR2 is SVGAGI (reference sequence).

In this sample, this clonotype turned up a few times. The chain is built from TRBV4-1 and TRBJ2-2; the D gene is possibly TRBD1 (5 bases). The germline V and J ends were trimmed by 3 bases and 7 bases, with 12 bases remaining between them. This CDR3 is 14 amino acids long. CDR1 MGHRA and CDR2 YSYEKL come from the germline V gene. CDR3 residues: CASSHSRAGGELFF. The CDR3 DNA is TGCGCCAGCAGCCACAGCAGGGCAGGCGGGGAGCTGTTTTTT.

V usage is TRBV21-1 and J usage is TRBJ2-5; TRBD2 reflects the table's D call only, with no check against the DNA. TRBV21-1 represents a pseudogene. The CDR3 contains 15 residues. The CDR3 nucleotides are TGTGCCAGCAACCTGACTAGGTGTCCGACAGAGACCCAGTACTTC. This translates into CASNLTRCPTETQYF.

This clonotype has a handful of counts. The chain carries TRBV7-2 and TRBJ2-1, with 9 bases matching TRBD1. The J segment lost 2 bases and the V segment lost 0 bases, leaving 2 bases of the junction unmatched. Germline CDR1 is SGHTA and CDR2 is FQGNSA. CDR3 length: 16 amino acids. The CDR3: CASSLAGTGPYNEQFF. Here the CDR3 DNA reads TGTGCCAGCAGCTTAGCAGGGACAGGGCCCTACAATGAGCAGTTCTTC.

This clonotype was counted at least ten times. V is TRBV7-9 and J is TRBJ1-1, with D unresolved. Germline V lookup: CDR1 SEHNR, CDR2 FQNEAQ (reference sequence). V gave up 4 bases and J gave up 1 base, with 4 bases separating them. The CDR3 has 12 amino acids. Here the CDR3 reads CASSSPNTEAFF. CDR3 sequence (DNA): TGTGCCAGCAGCTCACCGAACACTGAAGCTTTCTTT.

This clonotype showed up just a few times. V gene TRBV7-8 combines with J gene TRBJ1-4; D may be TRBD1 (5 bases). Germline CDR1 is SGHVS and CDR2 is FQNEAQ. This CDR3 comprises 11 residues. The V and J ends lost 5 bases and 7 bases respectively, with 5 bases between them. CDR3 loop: CASSRGEKLFF. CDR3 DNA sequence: TGTGCCAGCAGCAGGGGTGAAAAACTGTTTTTT.

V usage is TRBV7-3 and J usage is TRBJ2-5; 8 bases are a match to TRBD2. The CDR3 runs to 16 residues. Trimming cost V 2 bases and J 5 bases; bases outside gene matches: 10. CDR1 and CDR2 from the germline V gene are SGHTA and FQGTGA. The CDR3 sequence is CASSLSRGVSEETQYF. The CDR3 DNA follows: TGTGCCAGCAGCTTATCGCGGGGGGTCTCAGAGGAGACCCAGTACTTC.